These 7 T cell receptor beta chains originate from one sample sequenced in a study of OX40 agonist ivuxolimab in advanced cancers. Here immunoSEQ multiplex PCR was the method, and the copy in TCRdb shows in-frame clones only, minus some. The table has 40,000 or so clones, almost 80% seen once; the top ten hold 22%. The starting material was CD4+ or CD8+ T cells sorted from blood, obtained in a trial of the OX40 agonist ivuxolimab. The receptors here all came from an adult with an advanced solid tumor such as melanoma, head and neck, liver or kidney cancer.

The V and J genes are TRBV19 and TRBJ1-1; D might be TRBD1 (6 bases). The CDR3 runs to 15 residues. Deletions cut 6 bases from V and 3 bases from J, with 17 bases between. The V gene's germline CDR1 is LNHDA and CDR2 SQIVND (reference sequence). In DNA, the CDR3 is TGTGCCAGTAGGCCATATGGGGGGGCAGACACTGAAGCTTTCTTT. Its translation is CASRPYGGADTEAFF.

As regards this clone: At one boundary the junction diverges from the germline segment, which might be a read error. The chain employs TRBV6-8 and TRBJ2-2; D possibly corresponds to TRBD2 (6 bases). Germline V lookup: CDR1 MNHGY, CDR2 SAAAGT. The CDR3 spans 14 residues. The CDR3 here is CASSYSRVRRGAVF. The CDR3 DNA reads TGTGCCAGCAGTTACTCGAGGGTACGGCGGGGAGCTGTTTTT.

The V and J genes are TRBV7-9 and TRBJ1-2, with a possible D match to TRBD1 (5 bases). The germline V gene encodes CDR1 SEHNR and CDR2 FQNEAQ (reference sequence). This CDR3 spans 13 amino acids. V lost 7 bases to trimming and J lost 7 bases, with 16 bases between them. For the CDR3, the DNA is TGTGCCAGCACCCACCAGACAGAATCTGGCTACACCTTC. The encoded protein is CASTHQTESGYTF. The full variable domain, rest sourced from reference TRBV7-9 and TRBJ1-2, is DTGVSQNPRHKITKRGQNVTFRCDPISEHNRLYWYRQTLGQGPEFLTYFQNEAQLEKSRLLSDRFSAERPKGSFSTLEIQRTEQGDSAMYLCASTHQTESGYTFGSGTRLTVV.

The rearrangement uses TRBV7-9 and TRBJ2-5; the D is unclear. The CDR3 consists of 17 residues. Trimming pared 5 bases from V and 1 base from J, leaving 20 bases between. Per the germline V gene, CDR1 is SEHNR and CDR2 is FQNEAQ (reference sequence). As DNA, the CDR3 is TGTGCCAGCAGCGAAAGTCTCGGCCATCCCATCCAAGAGACCCAGTACTTC. Translation: CASSESLGHPIQETQYF.

In its sample, this clone was seen a few times. This chain uses TRBV4-3 with TRBJ1-3; D not resolved. The CDR3 extends over 16 amino acids. Germline V gene sequence: CDR1 LGHNA, CDR2 YSLEER. Trimming cost V 0 bases and J 0 bases, with 9 bases left between them. This CDR3 reads CASSQDQEFSGNTIYF. As DNA, the CDR3 is TGCGCCAGCAGCCAAGATCAAGAGTTCTCTGGAAACACCATATATTTT.

The rearrangement uses TRBV19 and TRBJ2-7; D might be TRBD2 (6 bases). The V end lost 4 bases, the J end lost 0 bases, and 13 bases lay between the germline ends. Germline V gives CDR1 LNHDA, CDR2 SQIVND (reference sequence). CDR3 length: 15 amino acids. The CDR3 nucleotides read TGTGCCAGTAGTACGGGGGACGGGAGCTCCTACGAGCAGTACTTC. Protein sequence: CASSTGDGSSYEQYF.

The rearrangement uses TRBV27 and TRBJ2-1, with D tentatively TRBD1 or TRBD2 (5 bases each). This CDR3 has 15 amino acids. From germline, CDR1 is MNHEY and CDR2 SMNVEV (reference sequence). The V end lost 5 bases, the J end lost 2 bases, and 13 bases lay between the germline ends. The CDR3 sequence is CASSIRDPAYNEQFF. CDR3 sequence (DNA): TGTGCCAGCAGTATCCGGGACCCGGCCTACAATGAGCAGTTCTTC.